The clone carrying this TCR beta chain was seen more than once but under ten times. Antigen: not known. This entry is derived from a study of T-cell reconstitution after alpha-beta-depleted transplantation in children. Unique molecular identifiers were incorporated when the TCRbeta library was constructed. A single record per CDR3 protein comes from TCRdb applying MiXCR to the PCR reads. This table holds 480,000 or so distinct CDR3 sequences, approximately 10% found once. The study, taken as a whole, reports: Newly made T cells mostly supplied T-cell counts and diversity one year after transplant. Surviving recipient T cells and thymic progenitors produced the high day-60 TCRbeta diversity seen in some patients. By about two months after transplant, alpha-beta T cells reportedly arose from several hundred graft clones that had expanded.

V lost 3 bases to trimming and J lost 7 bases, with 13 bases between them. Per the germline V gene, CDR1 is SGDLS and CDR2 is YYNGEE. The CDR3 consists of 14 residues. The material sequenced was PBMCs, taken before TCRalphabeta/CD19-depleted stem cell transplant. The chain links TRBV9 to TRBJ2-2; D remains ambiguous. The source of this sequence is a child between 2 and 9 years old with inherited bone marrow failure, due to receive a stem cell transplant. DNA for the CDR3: TGTGCCAGCAGCGGCGAGCACCCCCGCGGGGAGCTGTTTTTT. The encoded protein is CASSGEHPRGELFF.